This T cell receptor (beta chain) was captured in a study of CXCR3-negative and CXCR3-positive naive CD8 T cells. Overall study: The total count of TRB reads reached 110 million to 150 million, and each library contributed about 1.5 +/- 0.3 million. Study results and caveats: Naive cells that were CXCR3-positive had more hydrophobic TRB CDR3s (compared with CXCR3-negative naive cells). The study found CXCR3 expression partially decreased after cryopreservation and ran most assays on fresh PBMCs.

The CDR3 totals 18 residues. CDR1 is MDHEN, CDR2 SYDVKM, per germline. A CD45RO-CCR7+CD27+CD95- phenotype identified naive CD8+ T cells. cDNA libraries for TRB were generated by 5' RACE incorporating UMI labels. TCRdb reprocessed the 5' RACE reads and stores each CDR3 protein as one record, lacking DNA. This repertoire comprises some 130,000 distinct CDR3 sequences; its ten largest clones make up 0.29%. About this clonotype itself: Its antigen is unidentified.

Sequencing used naive CXCR3- CD8+ T cells from blood. Described subset: CD45RO-CCR7+CD27+CD95- naive CD8+ T cells lacking CXCR3 (TNR3-). This sequence originates from a human donor in good health. Some clones in this sample may be carry-over from other donors' samples. The chain carries TRBV28 and TRBJ2-7; TCRdb picks TRBD1, but there is no DNA to check that call. CDR3 loop: CASSLCVTAAERDCEQYF.